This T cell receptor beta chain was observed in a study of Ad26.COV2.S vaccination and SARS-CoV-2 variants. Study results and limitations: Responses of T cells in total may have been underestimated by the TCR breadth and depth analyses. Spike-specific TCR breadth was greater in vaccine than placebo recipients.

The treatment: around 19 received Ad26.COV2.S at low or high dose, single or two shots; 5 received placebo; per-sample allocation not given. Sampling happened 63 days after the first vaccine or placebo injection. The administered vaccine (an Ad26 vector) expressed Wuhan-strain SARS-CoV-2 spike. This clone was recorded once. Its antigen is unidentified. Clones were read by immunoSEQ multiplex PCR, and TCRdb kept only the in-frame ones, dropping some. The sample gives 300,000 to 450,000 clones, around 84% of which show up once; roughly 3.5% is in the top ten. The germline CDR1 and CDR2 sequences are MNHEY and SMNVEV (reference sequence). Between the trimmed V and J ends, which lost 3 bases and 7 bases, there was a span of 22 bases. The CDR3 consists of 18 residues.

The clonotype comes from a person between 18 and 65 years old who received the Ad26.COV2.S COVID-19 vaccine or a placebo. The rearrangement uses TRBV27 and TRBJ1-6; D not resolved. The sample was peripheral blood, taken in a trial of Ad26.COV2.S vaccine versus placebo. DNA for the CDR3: TGTGCCAGCAGTTTTCAGGCCCCGACTTATAGGGTAAATTCACCCCTCCACTTT. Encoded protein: CASSFQAPTYRVNSPLHF.